This TCR beta chain comes out of a study of T cells after posttransplantation cyclophosphamide. General study findings and limits: Tissue-infiltrating T cells from skin or gut overlapped little with blood T cells. After PTCy, TRB diversity resembled that of CNI/methotrexate controls.

The CDR3 totals 15 residues. V lost 6 bases and J 1 base, leaving 16 bases between the germline ends. The germline gives CDR1 SGHKS, CDR2 YYEKEE (reference sequence). The repertoire was sequenced with immunoSEQ multiplex PCR; TCRdb's copy has only in-frame clones and lacks some. The sample shows about 20,000 clones, 95% to 98% of them seen only once. Cells defined as naive were viable CD3+CD4+ or CD3+CD8+ and CCR7+CD45RA+CD45RO-CD95-CD27+CD28+. Peripheral blood was collected from the related graft donor on the marrow donation day. Concerning this clone itself: Antigen: not known.

The chain links TRBV5-5 to TRBJ1-2; D not resolved. The sequence was obtained from a man aged 50 to 60 in good health, CMV-negative, and a related stem cell transplant donor. The source material was naive CD4+ T cells sorted from PBMCs. The CDR3 DNA is TGTGCCAGCAACCTTGGTGGCCAGATTAACTATGGCTACACCTTC. This encodes CASNLGGQINYGYTF.